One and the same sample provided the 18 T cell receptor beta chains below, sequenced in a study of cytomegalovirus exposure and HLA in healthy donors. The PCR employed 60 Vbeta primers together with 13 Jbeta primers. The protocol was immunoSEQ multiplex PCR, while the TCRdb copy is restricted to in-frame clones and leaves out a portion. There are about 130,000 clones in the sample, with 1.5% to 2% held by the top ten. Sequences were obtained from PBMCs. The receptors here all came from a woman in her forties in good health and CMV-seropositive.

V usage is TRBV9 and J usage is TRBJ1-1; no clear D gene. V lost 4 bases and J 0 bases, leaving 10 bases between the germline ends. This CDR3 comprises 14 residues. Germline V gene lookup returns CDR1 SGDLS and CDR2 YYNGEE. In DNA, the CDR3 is TGTGCCAGCAGCCTCCGGGGAATGAACACTGAAGCTTTCTTT. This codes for CASSLRGMNTEAFF.

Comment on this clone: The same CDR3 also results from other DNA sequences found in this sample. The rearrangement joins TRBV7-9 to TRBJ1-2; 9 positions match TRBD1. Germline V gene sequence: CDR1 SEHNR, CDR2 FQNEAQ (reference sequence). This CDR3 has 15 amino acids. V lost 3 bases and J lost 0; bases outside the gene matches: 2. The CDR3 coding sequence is TGTGCCAGCAGCTTGGGACAGGGCACTAACTATGGCTACACCTTC. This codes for CASSLGQGTNYGYTF.

CDR3 DNA sequence: TGTGCCAGTAGTATGGTCCCAGGGCTGTTCACTGAAGCTTTCTTT. Translating it yields CASSMVPGLFTEAFF. The chain has TRBV19 and TRBJ1-1; D might be TRBD1 (5 bases). This CDR3 contains 15 residues. The V gene's germline CDR1 is LNHDA and CDR2 SQIVND (reference sequence). Trimming took off 3 bases at V and 4 bases at J, with 15 bases between the two ends.

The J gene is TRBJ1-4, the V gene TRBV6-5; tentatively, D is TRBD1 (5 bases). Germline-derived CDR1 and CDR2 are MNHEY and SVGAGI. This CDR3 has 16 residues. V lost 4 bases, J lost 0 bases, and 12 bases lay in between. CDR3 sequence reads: CASSSNPRATNEKLFF. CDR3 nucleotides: TGTGCCAGCAGTTCAAATCCCAGGGCAACTAATGAAAAACTGTTTTTT.

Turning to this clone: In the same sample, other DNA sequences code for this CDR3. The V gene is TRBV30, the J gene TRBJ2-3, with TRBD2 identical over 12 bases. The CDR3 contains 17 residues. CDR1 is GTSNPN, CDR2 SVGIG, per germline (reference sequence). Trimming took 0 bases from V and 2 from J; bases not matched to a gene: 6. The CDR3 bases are TGTGCCTGGAGTGTAACGCGGACTAGCGGGACCACAGATACGCAGTATTTT. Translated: CAWSVTRTSGTTDTQYF.

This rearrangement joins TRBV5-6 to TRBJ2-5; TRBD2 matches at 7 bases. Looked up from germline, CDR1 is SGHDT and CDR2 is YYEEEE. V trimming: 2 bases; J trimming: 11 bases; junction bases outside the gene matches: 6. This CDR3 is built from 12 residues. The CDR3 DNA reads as TGTGCCAGCAGCTTTAACGGGCGGGAGCAGTACTTC. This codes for CASSFNGREQYF.

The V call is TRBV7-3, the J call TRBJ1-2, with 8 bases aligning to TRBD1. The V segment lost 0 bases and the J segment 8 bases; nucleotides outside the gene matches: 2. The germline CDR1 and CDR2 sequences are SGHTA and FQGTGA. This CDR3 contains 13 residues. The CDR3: CASSLTGQEGYTF. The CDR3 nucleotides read TGTGCCAGCAGCTTAACGGGACAGGAGGGCTACACCTTC.

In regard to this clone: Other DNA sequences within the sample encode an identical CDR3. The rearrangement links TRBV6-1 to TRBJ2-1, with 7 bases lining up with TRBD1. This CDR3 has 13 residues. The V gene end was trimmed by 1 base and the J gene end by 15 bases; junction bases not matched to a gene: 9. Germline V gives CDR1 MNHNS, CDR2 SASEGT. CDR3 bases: TGTGCCAGCAGTGAAGACCGACAGGGAAGATCGTTCTTC. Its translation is CASSEDRQGRSFF.

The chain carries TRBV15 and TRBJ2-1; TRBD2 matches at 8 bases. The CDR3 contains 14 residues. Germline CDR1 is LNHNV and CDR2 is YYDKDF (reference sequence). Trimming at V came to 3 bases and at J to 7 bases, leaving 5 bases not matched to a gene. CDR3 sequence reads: CATSRGLGSNEQFF. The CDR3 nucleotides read TGTGCCACCAGCAGGGGACTAGGGAGTAATGAGCAGTTCTTC.

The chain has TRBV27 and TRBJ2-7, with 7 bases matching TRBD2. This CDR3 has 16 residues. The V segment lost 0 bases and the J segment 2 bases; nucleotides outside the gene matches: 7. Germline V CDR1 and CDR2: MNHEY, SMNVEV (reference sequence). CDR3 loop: CASSLSWGGSAYEQYF. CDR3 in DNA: TGTGCCAGCAGTTTATCGTGGGGCGGGAGCGCCTACGAGCAGTACTTC.

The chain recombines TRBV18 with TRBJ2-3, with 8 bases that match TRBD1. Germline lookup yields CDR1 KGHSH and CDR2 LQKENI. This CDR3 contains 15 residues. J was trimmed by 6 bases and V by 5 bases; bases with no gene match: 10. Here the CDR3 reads CASSIHRGEGDTQYF. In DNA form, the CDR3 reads TGTGCCAGCTCAATCCACAGGGGGGAAGGTGATACGCAGTATTTT.

CDR3 sequence: CASSLGETTGELFF. The CDR3 nucleotides are TGTGCCAGCAGTTTAGGGGAGACCACCGGGGAGCTGTTTTTT. This chain joins TRBV27 and TRBJ2-2; D is perhaps TRBD2 (5 bases). V lost 2 bases to trimming and J lost 4 bases, with 8 bases between them. The CDR3 is made up of 14 amino acids. The germline V gene has CDR1 MNHEY and CDR2 SMNVEV (reference sequence).

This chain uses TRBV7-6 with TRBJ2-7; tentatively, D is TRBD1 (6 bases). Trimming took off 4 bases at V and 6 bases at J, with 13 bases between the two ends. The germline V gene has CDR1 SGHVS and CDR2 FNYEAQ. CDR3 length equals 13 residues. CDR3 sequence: CASSSMGASEQYF. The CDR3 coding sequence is TGTGCCAGCAGCTCCATGGGGGCGAGCGAGCAGTACTTC. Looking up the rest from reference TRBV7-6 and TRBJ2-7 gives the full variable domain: GAGVSQSPRYKVTKRGQDVALRCDPISGHVSLYWYRQALGQGPEFLTYFNYEAQQDKSGLPNDRFSAERPEGSISTLTIQRTEQRDSAMYRCASSSMGASEQYFGPGTRLTVT.

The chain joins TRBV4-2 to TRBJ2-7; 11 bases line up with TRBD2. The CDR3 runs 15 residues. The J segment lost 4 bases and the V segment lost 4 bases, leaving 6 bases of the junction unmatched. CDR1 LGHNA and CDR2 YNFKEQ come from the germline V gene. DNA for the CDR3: TGTGCCAGCAGCCCAACCGGGACTAGCGGTTACGAGCAGTACTTC. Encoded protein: CASSPTGTSGYEQYF.

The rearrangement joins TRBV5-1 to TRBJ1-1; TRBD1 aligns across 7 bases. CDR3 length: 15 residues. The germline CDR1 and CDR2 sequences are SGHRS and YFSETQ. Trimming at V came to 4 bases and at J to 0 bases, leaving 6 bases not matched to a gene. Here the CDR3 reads CASSQDRAMNTEAFF. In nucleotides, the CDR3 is TGCGCCAGCAGCCAAGACAGGGCCATGAACACTGAAGCTTTCTTT. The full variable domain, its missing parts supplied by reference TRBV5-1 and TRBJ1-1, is KAGVTQTPRYLIKTRGQQVTLSCSPISGHRSVSWYQQTPGQGLQFLFEYFSETQRNKGNFPGRFSGRQFSNSRSEMNVSTLELGDSALYLCASSQDRAMNTEAFFGQGTRLTVV.

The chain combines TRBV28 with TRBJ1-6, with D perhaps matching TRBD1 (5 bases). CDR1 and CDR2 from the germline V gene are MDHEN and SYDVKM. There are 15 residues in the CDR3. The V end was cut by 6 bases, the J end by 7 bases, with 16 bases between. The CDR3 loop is CASRQTDLSNSPLHF. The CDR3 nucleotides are TGTGCCAGCAGGCAGACAGACCTCTCCAATTCACCCCTCCACTTT.

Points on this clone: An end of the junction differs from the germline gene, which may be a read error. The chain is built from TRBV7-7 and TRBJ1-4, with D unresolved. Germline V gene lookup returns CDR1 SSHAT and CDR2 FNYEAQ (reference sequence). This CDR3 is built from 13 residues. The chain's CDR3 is CASSPDINEKLFF. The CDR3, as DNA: TGTGCTAGCAGTCCCGACATTAATGAAAAACTGTTTTTT. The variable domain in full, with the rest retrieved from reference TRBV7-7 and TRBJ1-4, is GAGVSQSPRYKVTKRGQDVTLRCDPISSHATLYWYQQALGQGPEFLTYFNYEAQPDKSGLPSDRFSAERPEGSISTLTIQRTEQRDSAMYRCASSPDINEKLFFGSGTQLSVL.

In DNA, the CDR3 is TGTGCCAGCAGCTTAGGTCCGGGACAGGGGGGGGAGACCCAGTACTTC. Protein product: CASSLGPGQGGETQYF. This sequence joins TRBV7-2 and TRBJ2-5; 11 positions agree with TRBD1. From germline, CDR1 is SGHTA and CDR2 FQGNSA. V lost 1 base, J lost 5 bases, and 6 bases stayed unmatched. This CDR3 region has 16 residues. The whole variable domain, filled in from reference TRBV7-2 and TRBJ2-5, reads GAGVSQSPSNKVTEKGKDVELRCDPISGHTALYWYRQSLGQGLEFLIYFQGNSAPDKSGLPSDRFSAERTGGSVSTLTIQRTQQEDSAVYLCASSLGPGQGGETQYFGPGTRLLVL.